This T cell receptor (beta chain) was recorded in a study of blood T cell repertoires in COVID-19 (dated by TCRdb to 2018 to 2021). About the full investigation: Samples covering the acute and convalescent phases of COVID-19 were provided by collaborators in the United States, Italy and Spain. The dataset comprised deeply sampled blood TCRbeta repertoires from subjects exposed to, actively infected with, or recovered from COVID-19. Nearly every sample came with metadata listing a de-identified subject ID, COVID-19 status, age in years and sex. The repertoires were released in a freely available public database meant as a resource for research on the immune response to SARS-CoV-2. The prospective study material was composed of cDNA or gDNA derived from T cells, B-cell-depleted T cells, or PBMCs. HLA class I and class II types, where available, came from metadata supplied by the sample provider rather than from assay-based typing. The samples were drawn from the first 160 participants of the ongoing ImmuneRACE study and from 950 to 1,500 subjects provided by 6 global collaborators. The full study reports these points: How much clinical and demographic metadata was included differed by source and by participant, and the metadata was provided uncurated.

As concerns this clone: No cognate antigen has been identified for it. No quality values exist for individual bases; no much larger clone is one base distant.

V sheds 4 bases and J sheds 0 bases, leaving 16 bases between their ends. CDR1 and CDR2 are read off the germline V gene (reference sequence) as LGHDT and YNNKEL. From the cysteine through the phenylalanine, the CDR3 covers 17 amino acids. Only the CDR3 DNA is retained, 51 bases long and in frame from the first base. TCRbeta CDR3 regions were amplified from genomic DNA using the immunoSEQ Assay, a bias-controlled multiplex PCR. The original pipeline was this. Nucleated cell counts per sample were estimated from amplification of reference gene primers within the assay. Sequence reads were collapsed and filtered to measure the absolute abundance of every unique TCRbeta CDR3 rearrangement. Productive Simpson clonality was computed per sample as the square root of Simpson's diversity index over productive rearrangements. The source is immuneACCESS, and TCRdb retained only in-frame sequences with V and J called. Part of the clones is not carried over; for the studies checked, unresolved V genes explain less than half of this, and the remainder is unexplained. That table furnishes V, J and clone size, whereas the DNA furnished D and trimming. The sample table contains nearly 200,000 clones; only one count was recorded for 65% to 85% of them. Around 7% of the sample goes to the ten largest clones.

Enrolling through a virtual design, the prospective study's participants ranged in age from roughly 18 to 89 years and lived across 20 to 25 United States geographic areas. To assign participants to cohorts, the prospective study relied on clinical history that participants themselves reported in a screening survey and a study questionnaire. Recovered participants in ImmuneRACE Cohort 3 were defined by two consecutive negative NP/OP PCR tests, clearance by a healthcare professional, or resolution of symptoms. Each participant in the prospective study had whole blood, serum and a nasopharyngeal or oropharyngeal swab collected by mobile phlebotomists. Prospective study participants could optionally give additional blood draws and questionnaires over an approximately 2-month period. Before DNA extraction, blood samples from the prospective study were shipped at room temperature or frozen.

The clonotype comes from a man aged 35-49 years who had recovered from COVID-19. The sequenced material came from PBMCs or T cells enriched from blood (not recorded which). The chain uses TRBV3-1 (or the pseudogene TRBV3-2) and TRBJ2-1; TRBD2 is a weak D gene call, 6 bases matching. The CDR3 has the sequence CASSLHGGILSYNEQFF. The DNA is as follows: TGTGCCAGCAGCCTGCACGGGGGAATACTCTCCTACAATGAGCAGTTCTTC.